These T cell receptor beta chains were read from a single sample in a study of blood T cell repertoires in COVID-19. Assay: immunoSEQ multiplex PCR; the TCRdb copy retains only in-frame clones and omits some. The profile shows 450,000 to 500,000 clones, roughly 88% of them singletons. Input material: peripheral blood. These receptors all come from a human donor in a cohort sampled during active COVID-19. Both conserved end residues are part of each CDR3. Each record gives: V gene, D gene, J gene, clone size, CDR3 DNA, CDR3 protein. D genes are given only for firm matches. Rows may omit the clone size; those that give it use once, few, many or a size class.

TRBV30	TRBD1	TRBJ1-3	.	TGTGCCTGGAGGGCGGACAGGGGGCATGGAAACACCATATATTTT	CAWRADRGHGNTIYF
TRBV4-1	.	TRBJ2-1	.	TGCGCCAGCAGCCGGGCGGGGATCACTAACAATGAGCAGTTCTTC	CASSRAGITNNEQFF
TRBV11-2	.	TRBJ2-4	.	TGTGCCAGCAGAGATTCGACAGGCAGGAACATTCAGTACTTC	CASRDSTGRNIQYF
TRBV30	.	TRBJ2-3	.	TGTGCCTGCCCCGGGACAAATCAATCCGATACGCAGTATTTT	CACPGTNQSDTQYF
TRBV6-5	.	TRBJ1-2	.	TGTGCCAGCAGTTCCGACATGCTCTATAAATATGGCTACACCTTC	CASSSDMLYKYGYTF
TRBV5-8	.	TRBJ2-1	.	TGTGCCAGCAGCTTGGACCGGGAGCCTCTGGGGGAGCAGTTCTTC	CASSLDREPLGEQFF
TRBV12-3/TRBV12-4	.	TRBJ1-1	.	TGTGCCTCCAATTCAGGGCAGAACACTGAAGCTTTCTTT	CASNSGQNTEAFF
TRBV7-8	TRBD1	TRBJ1-2	.	TGTGCCAGCAGCTCGATTACAGGGGATGGCTACACCTTC	CASSSITGDGYTF
TRBV18	TRBD1	TRBJ2-3	.	TGTGCCAGCTCAAATTACAGGGGTAGCACAGATACGCAGTATTTT	CASSNYRGSTDTQYF
TRBV5-4	TRBD2	TRBJ2-5	.	TGTGCCAGCAGCACCCGGACTAGCGGGAGGGGGGAGACCCAGTACTTC	CASSTRTSGRGETQYF
TRBV4-1	TRBD1	TRBJ2-7	many	TGCGCCAGCAGCCACCCCGTCGGGACAGGGGGTTACGAGCAGTACTTC	CASSHPVGTGGYEQYF
TRBV25-1	.	TRBJ2-2	.	TGTGCCAGCAGTGAATATGGGTCCAGGGTTGGCACCGGGGAGCTGTTTTTT	CASSEYGSRVGTGELFF
TRBV29-1	TRBD2	TRBJ2-1	.	TGCAGCGTTACAGGACTAGCGGGGGCGGGATACAATGAGCAGTTCTTC	CSVTGLAGAGYNEQFF
TRBV6-5	.	TRBJ2-5	once	TGTGCCAGCAGTTCTCGCACGCCACTGGAGACCCAGTACTTC	CASSSRTPLETQYF
TRBV11-2	TRBD1	TRBJ2-3	few	TGTGCCAGCAGCTCGCACGTGAGACAGGGGGCGAAGCGCGATACGCAGTATTTT	CASSSHVRQGAKRDTQYF
TRBV19	TRBD1	TRBJ1-2	.	TGTGCCAGTAATCCCGGGACAGGGGAAGAGGAAGGCTACACCTTC	CASNPGTGEEEGYTF
TRBV20-1	TRBD1	TRBJ2-6	.	TGCAGTGCTAGTGGACAGGTAAACACCAACGTCCTGACTTTC	CSASGQVNTNVLTF
TRBV5-1	TRBD1	TRBJ1-1	.	TGCGCCAGCAGCCCCCATGGACAGGGTGAGGGTGAAGCTTTCTTT	CASSPHGQGEGEAFF
TRBV19	TRBD1	TRBJ2-7	.	TGTGCCAGTAGTATTACCGACAGGGGGGGTTACGAGCAGTACTTC	CASSITDRGGYEQYF
TRBV7-2	.	TRBJ2-1	few	TGTGCCAGCAGTACCCTCCCTCTGAAGAGCTCCTACAATGAGCAGTTCTTC	CASSTLPLKSSYNEQFF
TRBV5-1	.	TRBJ1-1	few	TGCGCCAGCAGCCCAGACAGGCCGAACACTGAAGCTTTCTTT	CASSPDRPNTEAFF
TRBV6-2/TRBV6-3	.	TRBJ1-3	.	TGTGCCAGCAGTTACGGACAGACCTCTGGAAACACCATATATTTT	CASSYGQTSGNTIYF
TRBV6-5	TRBD1	TRBJ2-7	.	TGTGCCAGCAGCCTCGACAGGGAAAGCTACGAGCAGTACTTC	CASSLDRESYEQYF